Below are 16 T cell receptor beta chains sequenced from a single sample in a study of beta chain features in type 1 diabetes (dated by TCRdb to 2016 to 2019). The study at large found these results: Type 1 diabetes patients showed a moderate but significant shortening of TCRB CDR3 length in all four CD4+ subsets.

Their recognized antigens are unknown. Receptors were amplified or captured by the immunoSEQ multiplex PCR assay. The entire amount of isolated RNA was reverse transcribed using the High Capacity cDNA Reverse Transcription Kit, so the sequenced TCRB transcripts were expressed ones. Not all clones reach the TCRdb copy of this immuneACCESS table, which keeps in-frame sequences only. Checked studies attribute under half of the gap to unresolved V genes and leave the rest unexplained. This sample comprises about 150,000 clones, approximately 7.9% of them detected only once. The biggest ten clones account for 0.5% to 0.55% of the sample. The specimen sequenced was central memory CD4+ T cells from blood. Receptors were obtained from a man between 18 and 29 years old with type 1 diabetes.

This clone was counted between two and nine times. The chain links TRBV18 to TRBJ1-2, with D tentatively TRBD1 (5 bases). The CDR3 is 14 residues long. Germline V gives CDR1 KGHSH, CDR2 LQKENI. Trimming stripped 0 bases from V and 2 bases from J, with 7 bases between. CDR3 sequence (DNA): TGTGCCAGCTCACCACCGGCAGGGAACTATGGCTACACCTTC. This sequence encodes CASSPPAGNYGYTF.

J is TRBJ2-7 and V is TRBV7-9; 9 bases are shared with TRBD1. Germline V lookup: CDR1 SEHNR, CDR2 FQNEAQ (reference sequence). The CDR3 sequence is 14 residues long. The junction had 5 bases not matched to a gene; V was cut back by 3 bases and J by 5 bases. The CDR3, as DNA: TGTGCCAGCAGCTTTGGACAGGGGTTCAACGAGCAGTACTTC. Translated: CASSFGQGFNEQYF.

This clone was detected many times. Other DNA sequences in the same sample also yield this CDR3. The chain joins TRBV5-1 to TRBJ1-1; no definite D call. V was pared by 0 bases and J by 1 base, with 7 bases between. Germline V gene data show CDR1 as SGHRS and CDR2 as YFSETQ. The CDR3 is 14 amino acids. DNA of the CDR3: TGCGCCAGCAGCTTGGACAGAGCGAACACTGAAGCTTTCTTT. It encodes CASSLDRANTEAFF.

The chain combines TRBV29-1 with TRBJ1-1; D gene unclear. This CDR3 contains 11 residues. The germline CDR1 and CDR2 sequences are SQVTM and ANQGSEA. The CDR3 DNA sequence: TGCTCCAGCAGGAAGAACACTGAAGCTTTCTTT. This encodes CSSRKNTEAFF.

The chain is built from TRBV11-2 and TRBJ2-7; 8 bases match TRBD2. This CDR3 region has 15 residues. After removal of 5 bases from V and 6 bases from J, the junction contained 12 bases not matched to a gene. Per the germline V gene, CDR1 is SGHAT and CDR2 is FQNNGV. The CDR3 protein is CASSAPSGWEFEQYF. CDR3 bases: TGTGCCAGCAGCGCCCCTAGCGGGTGGGAATTCGAGCAGTACTTC.

DNA for the CDR3: TGTGCCAGTAGTATGGGGACATTAGGCCAGCCCCAGCATTTT. The encoded protein is CASSMGTLGQPQHF. The chain employs TRBV19 and TRBJ1-5, with TRBD1 as a possible D gene (6 bases). The V end was cut by 3 bases, the J end by 7 bases, with 13 bases between. The germline CDR1 and CDR2 sequences are LNHDA and SQIVND (reference sequence). The CDR3 has 14 residues.

The CDR3 DNA sequence: TGTGCCAGTAGTATACAGAAGCAAGAGACCCAGTACTTC. This gives the protein CASSIQKQETQYF. The chain couples TRBV19 to TRBJ2-5; D is undetermined. The V and J ends lost 2 bases and 2 bases respectively, with 6 bases between them. The CDR3 has 13 residues. Germline lookup yields CDR1 LNHDA and CDR2 SQIVND (reference sequence).

This clone came up a few times. CDR3 DNA sequence: TGTGCCAGCAGCTTGGATCCTAGCGGGGCGCAAGAGACCCAGTACTTC. This codes for CASSLDPSGAQETQYF. The V and J genes are TRBV5-4 and TRBJ2-5, with 9 bases that match TRBD2. CDR3 size: 16 residues. Germline CDR1 reads SGHNT; CDR2 reads YYREEE (reference sequence). Losses at the gene ends were 0 bases for V and 2 bases for J; bases not matched to a gene: 5.

V usage is TRBV2 and J usage is TRBJ2-1, with D perhaps matching TRBD1 (6 bases). Germline lookup yields CDR1 SNHLY and CDR2 FYNNEI. CDR3 length: 15 residues. The V gene lost 7 bases and the J gene lost 1 base, with 14 bases spanning the gap. The CDR3 loop is CASTTGRYSYNEQFF. The CDR3 DNA reads as TGTGCCAGCACCACAGGGAGATATTCCTACAATGAGCAGTTCTTC.

The chain links TRBV11-2 to TRBJ1-2; a possible D gene is TRBD1 (6 bases). Germline V lookup: CDR1 SGHAT, CDR2 FQNNGV. V was clipped by 4 bases and J by 4 bases, with 19 bases between them. This CDR3 contains 16 residues. The CDR3 DNA follows: TGTGCCAGCAGCTCACTAACAGGGAGTCGAATCTATGGCTACACCTTC. Its protein is CASSSLTGSRIYGYTF.

This rearrangement joins TRBV2 to TRBJ2-7; D possibly corresponds to TRBD1 (7 bases). Germline V lookup: CDR1 SNHLY, CDR2 FYNNEI. The CDR3 has 14 residues. V dropped 7 bases and J dropped 9 bases, with 22 bases sitting between them. The CDR3 reads CASTQDRPSGGQYF. CDR3 nucleotides: TGTGCCAGCACCCAGGACAGGCCATCCGGGGGGCAGTACTTC.

The chain recombines TRBV6-6 with TRBJ2-5, with a weak D call TRBD2 (7 bases). The CDR3 has 14 residues. Trimming stripped 0 bases from V and 13 bases from J, with 18 bases between. Germline V gives CDR1 MNHNY, CDR2 SVGAGI (reference sequence). The CDR3: CASSYSGGEISPYF. DNA of the CDR3: TGTGCCAGCAGTTACTCAGGGGGGGAAATTAGTCCGTACTTC.

This clone was seen a handful of times. CDR3 in amino acids: CASSPPQGSRKTQYF. The CDR3 nucleotides are TGTGCCAGCAGCCCACCCCAGGGCAGTCGAAAGACCCAGTACTTC. The J gene is TRBJ2-5, the V gene TRBV6-6, with D maybe TRBD1 (5 bases). The V gene lost 6 bases and the J gene lost 6 bases, with 20 bases spanning the gap. Per germline, CDR1 MNHNY and CDR2 SVGAGI (reference sequence). This CDR3 comprises 15 residues.

The V call is TRBV7-9, the J call TRBJ2-7, with TRBD1 as a possible D gene (6 bases). CDR1 is SEHNR, CDR2 FQNEAQ, per germline (reference sequence). CDR3 length: 14 residues. V shed 8 bases and J shed 0 bases, with 14 bases lying between them. The CDR3 protein is CASGDMRSSYEQYF. Here the CDR3 DNA reads TGTGCCAGCGGGGACATGCGGAGCTCCTACGAGCAGTACTTC.

This clone was picked up a small number of times. This chain joins TRBV5-6 and TRBJ1-2; unclear D gene. The germline gives CDR1 SGHDT, CDR2 YYEEEE. The CDR3 totals 17 residues. Trimming stripped 1 base from V and 0 bases from J, with 16 bases between. CDR3 residues: CASSLTRRSTSNYGYTF. In DNA form, the CDR3 reads TGTGCCAGCAGCTTGACGAGGAGGTCAACTTCTAACTATGGCTACACCTTC.

This clone was seen a few times. This chain uses TRBV5-1 with TRBJ2-6; D may be TRBD1 (6 bases). Germline V gives CDR1 SGHRS, CDR2 YFSETQ. This CDR3 is 17 amino acids long. Trimming left V 0 bases short and J 1 base short, with 11 bases between. DNA of the CDR3: TGCGCCAGCAGCTTGGGTTGGACAGCTTCTGGGGCCAACGTCCTGACTTTC. Protein sequence: CASSLGWTASGANVLTF.